This entry describes one TCR beta chain. A much larger clonotype is one base distant, so this may be a read error. Germline CDR1 MNHNS, CDR2 SASEGT. The CDR3 is 13 residues long. The authors enrolled newly diagnosed hyperthyroidism patients aged 18 to 65 with under 2 months' duration. This entry is derived from a study of Graves' ophthalmopathy and Graves' hyperthyroidism. The study amplified TCR beta CDR3 regions using RNA transcripts. HTBI primers were used in a first-round RT-PCR, which preceded a second-round multiplex PCR. TCRdb re-analysed the multiplex PCR reads in MiXCR, keeping a single row per CDR3 protein. The sample lists some 1.1 million distinct CDR3 sequences, 35% to 45% occurring once.

Input material: peripheral blood or thyroid tissue (not recorded which). The TCR sequence derives from an adult man with Graves' hyperthyroidism. This chain uses TRBV6-1 with TRBJ1-2, with TRBD1 matching 7 bases. For the CDR3, the DNA is TGTGCCAGCAGTCTGACAGGGATGGATGGCCACACCTTC. Translated, it gives CASSLTGMDGHTF.